Listed below are T cell receptor beta chains from one sample, sequenced in a study of blood T cell repertoires in COVID-19. Profiled with immunoSEQ multiplex PCR; TCRdb holds only in-frame clones, not every one. This table has about 200,000 clones, just under 85% appearing once. Sequenced: peripheral blood. The source of these receptors is a man in his sixties with COVID-19, enrolled during active disease. The CDR3 runs from the conserved cysteine through the conserved F or W. Each record gives: J gene, D gene, V gene, clone size, CDR3 DNA, CDR3 protein. The D gene is left open where the match is weak. Some rows mark clone size as missing; the rest say once, few, many or name a class of expanded clone.

>TRBJ2-3|-|TRBV11-2|-
TGTGCCAGCAGCTTAGACAGGTGGGCAGATACGCAGTATTTT
CASSLDRWADTQYF
>TRBJ1-6|-|TRBV11-2|-
TGTGCCAGCAGCCCAGACGGAGGGGCTAATTCACCCCTCCACTTT
CASSPDGGANSPLHF
>TRBJ2-1|-|TRBV3-1/TRBV3-2|-
TGTGCCAGCAGCCACTCCGTATCCAATGAGCAGTTCTTC
CASSHSVSNEQFF
>TRBJ1-4|TRBD1|TRBV10-2|-
TGCGCCAGCAGTGATCGACAGGGGGCTTGGAAACTGTTTTTT
CASSDRQGAWKLFF
>TRBJ2-5|-|TRBV27|-
TGTGCCAGCACCGCGGGAAGGGCTCTGGGGGGGACCCAGTACTTC
CASTAGRALGGTQYF
>TRBJ2-3|-|TRBV9|-
TGTGCCAGCAGCGCCCGGACGACCATCGAGGGAGATACGCAGTATTTT
CASSARTTIEGDTQYF
>TRBJ1-2|-|TRBV29-1|few
TGCAGCGTAATCGTACACGGGAAGAGCTATGGCTACACCTTC
CSVIVHGKSYGYTF
>TRBJ2-6|TRBD2|TRBV19|-
TGTGCCAGTAGTCTATTTAGCGGGAGGGCAACGGGGGCCAACGTCCTGACTTTC
CASSLFSGRATGANVLTF
>TRBJ1-2|-|TRBV21-1|-
TGTGCCAGCAGCAATTACGGACAGGTGTTATTGTATGGCTACACCTTC
CASSNYGQVLLYGYTF
>TRBJ2-3|-|TRBV11-3|-
TGTGCCAGCAGCTTATTCGGGACTGAAGGAGATACGCAGTATTTT
CASSLFGTEGDTQYF